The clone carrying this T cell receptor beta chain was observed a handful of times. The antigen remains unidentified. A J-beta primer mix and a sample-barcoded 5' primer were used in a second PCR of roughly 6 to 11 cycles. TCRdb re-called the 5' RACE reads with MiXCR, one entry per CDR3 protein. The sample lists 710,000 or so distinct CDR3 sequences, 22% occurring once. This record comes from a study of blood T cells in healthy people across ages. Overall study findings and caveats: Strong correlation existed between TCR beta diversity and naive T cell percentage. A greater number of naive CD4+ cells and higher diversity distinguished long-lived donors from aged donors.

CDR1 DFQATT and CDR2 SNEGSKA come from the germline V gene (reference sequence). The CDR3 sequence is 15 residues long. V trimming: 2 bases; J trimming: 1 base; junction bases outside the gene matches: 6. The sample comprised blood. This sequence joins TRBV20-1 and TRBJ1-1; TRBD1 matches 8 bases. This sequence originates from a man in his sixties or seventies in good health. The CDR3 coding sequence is TGCAGTGCTAGAATGAGGACAGGGACGAACACTGAAGCTTTCTTT. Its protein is CSARMRTGTNTEAFF.